The source of this T cell receptor beta chain is a study of shared clonotypes between healthy human individuals. Assay: immunoSEQ multiplex PCR; the TCRdb copy retains only in-frame clones and omits some. In the table there are fewer than 600,000 clones, roughly three quarters of which are singletons. The CDR3 extends over 14 amino acids. Germline CDR1 is MDHEN and CDR2 is SYDVKM. After removal of 5 bases from V and 3 bases from J, the junction contained 5 bases not matched to a gene. V usage is TRBV28 and J usage is TRBJ2-7; 9 bases fit TRBD2. Sequencing was carried out using PBMCs. This TCR derives from a woman aged 40 to 50 in good health. Some clones in this sample may be carry-over from other donors' samples. The CDR3 DNA sequence: TGTGCCAGCAGTCCTAGCGGGGTCGTCTACGAGCAGTACTTC. Translating gives CASSPSGVVYEQYF.